These T cell receptor beta chains were read from a single sample in a study of control samples from healthy donors and cancer patients. The protocol was immunoSEQ multiplex PCR, while the TCRdb copy is restricted to in-frame clones and leaves out a portion. The listing records fewer than 200,000 clones. Sequencing used blood. These receptors were taken from a woman under 40 in good health. CDR3s include the opening cysteine and the closing phenylalanine or tryptophan. Each record gives: V gene, D gene, J gene, CDR3 DNA, CDR3 protein. A D gene is named only where the DNA matches it firmly.

TRBV4-1	NA	TRBJ1-5	TGCGCCAGCAGCCAAGGAGGCAGTTTAAAGCTCAATCAGCCCCAGCATTTT	CASSQGGSLKLNQPQHF
TRBV7-8	NA	TRBJ2-3	TGTGCCAGCAGCTCAACTAGAAGCACAGATACGCAGTATTTT	CASSSTRSTDTQYF
TRBV5-6	TRBD1	TRBJ2-1	TGTGCCAGCAGCTTAATTCCGGGACAGCTATCGCGCAATGAGCAGTTCTTC	CASSLIPGQLSRNEQFF
TRBV28	TRBD1	TRBJ1-2	TGTGCCAGCCGGATGCCGGGACAGGCTAGAGATGGCTACACCTTC	CASRMPGQARDGYTF
TRBV6-5	TRBD1	TRBJ2-7	TGTGCCAGCACCGCCGGGACAGTGCCCTACGAGCAGTACTTC	CASTAGTVPYEQYF
TRBV18	TRBD2	TRBJ2-3	TGTGCCAGCTCACGCCGTCAACTAGCGGGGGACACAGATACGCAGTATTTT	CASSRRQLAGDTDTQYF
TRBV27	NA	TRBJ1-1	TGTGCCAGCAGTTTGAACGGACGGATGAACACTGAAGCTTTCTTT	CASSLNGRMNTEAFF
TRBV19	NA	TRBJ1-2	TGTGCCAGTAAGATGGGGGGGCCGGACGGCTACACCTTC	CASKMGGPDGYTF
TRBV29-1	TRBD1	TRBJ1-2	TGCAGCGTTGAGGAAAGACGGACAGGGCCTAACTATGGCTACACCTTC	CSVEERRTGPNYGYTF
TRBV5-4	TRBD2	TRBJ2-3	TGTGCCAGCAGCTTATCAGCGGGGGGCCCAGATACGCAGTATTTT	CASSLSAGGPDTQYF
TRBV6-5	NA	TRBJ2-3	TGTGCCAGCAGTTACAGGCGGGGTACAGATACGCAGTATTTT	CASSYRRGTDTQYF
TRBV6-5	TRBD1	TRBJ2-7	TGTGCCAGCACCGGGACAGGGGACTACGAGCAGTACTTC	CASTGTGDYEQYF
TRBV11-2	NA	TRBJ2-5	TGTGCCAGCAGCTCGACGAAGGGCCGAGAGACCCAGTACTTC	CASSSTKGRETQYF
TRBV27	NA	TRBJ2-1	TGTGCCAGCAGTTTGAGAGGGGTATCCTACAATGAGCAGTTCTTC	CASSLRGVSYNEQFF
TRBV28	NA	TRBJ1-2	TGTGCCAGCAGTTTGTATCTGGGGGGTAACTATGGCTACACCTTC	CASSLYLGGNYGYTF
TRBV18	TRBD1	TRBJ1-4	TGTGCCAGCTCACGTTCAGGGGGTAATGAAAAACTGTTTTTT	CASSRSGGNEKLFF
TRBV29-1	NA	TRBJ1-1	TGCAGCGTTGTTGGGTTTTCTACTGAAGCTTTCTTT	CSVVGFSTEAFF
TRBV28	NA	TRBJ1-1	TGTGCCAGCAGTTTATCAGGGGCGGACACTGAAGCTTTCTTT	CASSLSGADTEAFF
TRBV5-1	NA	TRBJ2-7	TGCGCCAGCAGCTTCCTTGACAAGGGCTACGAGCAGTACTTC	CASSFLDKGYEQYF
TRBV5-1	NA	TRBJ1-3	TGCGCCAGCAGCTTGTTTTCCGTCGCCAATCTACGAGGAGCCTCTGGAAACACCATATATTTT	CASSLFSVANLRGASGNTIYF
TRBV18	NA	TRBJ2-1	TGTGCCAGCTCACCACGTCGACAGGTAGCTAGCAATGAGCAGTTCTTC	CASSPRRQVASNEQFF
TRBV6-4	TRBD2	TRBJ2-5	TGTGCCAGCAGTGCCTCAGCGGGAGGCGAAGAGACCCAGTACTTC	CASSASAGGEETQYF
TRBV7-9	NA	TRBJ1-1	TGTGCCAGCAGCTTAAGGGAGGGTGCTTTCTTT	CASSLREGAFF
TRBV6-5	TRBD2	TRBJ2-7	TGTGCCTCGGCTAGCGGGGGGGCATGGTACGAGCAGTACTTC	CASASGGAWYEQYF
TRBV28	NA	TRBJ1-6	TGTGCCAGCAGTTTGGGAGGGTCCTATAATTCACCCCTCCACTTT	CASSLGGSYNSPLHF
TRBV28	TRBD1	TRBJ2-6	TGTGCCAGCAGTTTCGGGTACAGGGGCCTCTCTGGGGCCAACGTCCTGACTTTC	CASSFGYRGLSGANVLTF
TRBV7-8	NA	TRBJ1-4	TGTGCCAGCAGCCACCGTGTGGCTCTTACAACTAATGAAAAACTGTTTTTT	CASSHRVALTTNEKLFF
TRBV5-1	NA	TRBJ1-4	TGCGCCAGCAGCTTCGGGGGGCAGGGAAAACTGTTTTTT	CASSFGGQGKLFF
TRBV9	NA	TRBJ1-4	TGTGCCAGCAGCGAGGGAGGACCAGGGTTACTTGGGGAAAAACTGTTTTTT	CASSEGGPGLLGEKLFF
TRBV12-3/TRBV12-4	NA	TRBJ1-4	TGTGCCAGCAGAAACCCGGAAAAACTGTTTTTT	CASRNPEKLFF
TRBV4-2	NA	TRBJ1-5	TGTGCCAGCAGCCAAGATACGGGGAGTGATCAGCCCCAGCATTTT	CASSQDTGSDQPQHF
TRBV9	TRBD2	TRBJ2-7	TGTGCCAGCAGACTATTTAGCCGAGTGGATGGCGGGGGGAGCTCCTACGAGCAGTACTTC	CASRLFSRVDGGGSSYEQYF
TRBV20-1	NA	TRBJ1-1	TGCAGTGCTCTGTGGACTGAAGCTTTCTTT	CSALWTEAFF
TRBV18	TRBD2	TRBJ2-5	TGTGCCAGCTCACCTCCGGGACTAGCGGGGCAAGAGACCCAGTACTTC	CASSPPGLAGQETQYF
TRBV30	NA	TRBJ2-6	TGTGCCTGGGCTGGGGCCAACGTCCTGACTTTC	CAWAGANVLTF
TRBV21-1	NA	TRBJ2-3	TGTGCCAGCAGCACTAAGCAAGGCCTCCCCACAGATACGCAGTATTTT	CASSTKQGLPTDTQYF
TRBV30	NA	TRBJ1-5	TGTGCCTGGAGGACGGGACAATCGGCCAATCAGCCCCAGCATTTT	CAWRTGQSANQPQHF
TRBV7-2	NA	TRBJ1-1	TGTGCCAGCAGCTCCTACAGGGTGGACACTGAAGCTTTCTTT	CASSSYRVDTEAFF
TRBV20-1	NA	TRBJ1-1	TGCAGTGCTAGTTCGTCAGGGCTCATGAACACTGAAGCTTTCTTT	CSASSSGLMNTEAFF
TRBV28	NA	TRBJ1-2	TGTGCCAGCAGTTGGGTGGACTATGGCTACACCTTC	CASSWVDYGYTF
TRBV28	NA	TRBJ2-1	TGTGCCAGCAGTTTAAGTGATGAGCAGTTCTTC	CASSLSDEQFF
TRBV18	TRBD1	TRBJ2-6	TGTGCCAGCTCACCCCCGGACAGGCGTTCTGGGGCCAACGTCCTGACTTTC	CASSPPDRRSGANVLTF
TRBV7-9	NA	TRBJ2-5	TGTGCCAGCAGCTTAGCGGGGCCCGGGGAGACCCAGTACTTC	CASSLAGPGETQYF
TRBV15	NA	TRBJ2-7	TGTGCCACCAGCAGAGAGATAAACAGGGTGGGCTACGAGCAGTACTTC	CATSREINRVGYEQYF
TRBV6-2/TRBV6-3	TRBD1	TRBJ2-3	TGTGCCAGCAGTATACAGGGGTCCCCCACAGATACGCAGTATTTT	CASSIQGSPTDTQYF
TRBV28	TRBD1	TRBJ2-1	TGTGCCAGCAGTTTAAGGCCAGGGGGCTTTGATGAGCAGTTCTTC	CASSLRPGGFDEQFF
TRBV6-6	NA	TRBJ1-2	TGTGCCAGCACCACGACGAGAAAGAACTATGGCTACACCTTC	CASTTTRKNYGYTF
TRBV3-1/TRBV3-2	TRBD1	TRBJ1-1	TGTGCCAGCAGCCAAGTGTTTGGACAGGGGGAGACTGAAGCTTTCTTT	CASSQVFGQGETEAFF
TRBV11-2	NA	TRBJ1-2	TGTGCCAGCAGAGGTACGAGGGAGGGTTATGGCTACACCTTC	CASRGTREGYGYTF
TRBV23-1	NA	TRBJ1-2	TGCGCCGGCTACAGGGAAAGGGGTGGCTACACCTTC	CAGYRERGGYTF
TRBV19	TRBD1	TRBJ2-1	TGTGCCAGTAGTATAAGTGGGACAGCGGATGAGCAGTTCTTC	CASSISGTADEQFF
TRBV27	NA	TRBJ2-1	TGTGCCAGCAGAAAAACGGGGGGCCTCAGGGAGAGTGAGCAGTTCTTC	CASRKTGGLRESEQFF
TRBV4-2	NA	TRBJ2-7	TGTGCCAGCAGCCCCCTATTAGGCACCTACGAGCAGTACTTC	CASSPLLGTYEQYF